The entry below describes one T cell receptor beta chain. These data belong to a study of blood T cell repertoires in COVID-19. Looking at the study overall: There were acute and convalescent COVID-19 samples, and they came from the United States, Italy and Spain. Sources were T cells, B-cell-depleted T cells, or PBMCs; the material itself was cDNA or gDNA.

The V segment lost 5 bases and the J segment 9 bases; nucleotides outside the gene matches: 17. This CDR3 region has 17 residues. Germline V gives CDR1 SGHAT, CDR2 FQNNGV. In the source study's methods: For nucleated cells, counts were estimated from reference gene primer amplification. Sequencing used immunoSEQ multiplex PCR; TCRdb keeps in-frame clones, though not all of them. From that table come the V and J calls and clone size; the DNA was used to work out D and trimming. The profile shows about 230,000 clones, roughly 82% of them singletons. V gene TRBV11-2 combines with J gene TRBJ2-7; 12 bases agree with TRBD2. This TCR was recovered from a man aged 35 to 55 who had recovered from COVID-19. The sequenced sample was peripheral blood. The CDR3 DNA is TGTGCCAGCAGCCCCCAAGAAGGGCTAGCGGGAGGGCCTGGGCAGTACTTC. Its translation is CASSPQEGLAGGPGQYF. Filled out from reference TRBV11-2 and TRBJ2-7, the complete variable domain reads EAGVAQSPRYKIIEKRQSVAFWCNPISGHATLYWYQQILGQGPKLLIQFQNNGVVDDSQLPKDRFSAERLKGVDSTLKIQPAKLEDSAVYLCASSPQEGLAGGPGQYFGPGTRLTVT.